These 6 T cell receptor beta chains were all obtained from the same sample, sequenced in a study of T cells after posttransplantation cyclophosphamide. Sequencing was performed with immunoSEQ multiplex PCR; in TCRdb, only in-frame clones are kept and a portion is missing. Here the sample spans 66,000 or so clones, over 85% being singletons. Sequencing input: PBMCs. These receptors all come from a woman aged 25-40 years in good health and a related stem cell transplant donor.

This rearrangement joins TRBV11-3 to TRBJ2-2; no definite D call. The germline V gene encodes CDR1 SGHNT and CDR2 YENEEA. This CDR3 spans 15 amino acids. With 5 bases removed from V and 8 bases from J, the gap between germline ends came to 18 bases. CDR3 residues: CASSDRAGPVGELFF. The CDR3 DNA reads TGTGCCAGCAGCGATAGGGCCGGGCCGGTGGGGGAGCTGTTTTTT.

The CDR3 nucleotides are TGTGCCAGCAGCTTAGGGACAGGGCACGCCAATGAGCAGTTCTTC. Translation gives CASSLGTGHANEQFF. The chain combines TRBV7-8 with TRBJ2-1, with TRBD1 identical over 8 bases. Germline V CDR1 and CDR2: SGHVS, FQNEAQ. The CDR3 loop spans 15 amino acids. Trimming removed 1 base from V and 6 bases from J; junction bases left unmatched: 5.

For the CDR3, the DNA is TGTGCCAGCAGGGACCTACCGGGGTCGATCGAGACCCAGTACTTC. Protein sequence: CASRDLPGSIETQYF. V and J are TRBV6-1 and TRBJ2-5, with D perhaps matching TRBD2 (5 bases). V lost 6 bases to trimming and J lost 5 bases, with 19 bases between them. Germline V gives CDR1 MNHNS, CDR2 SASEGT. The CDR3 sequence is 15 residues long.

This clone was counted a few times. This chain links TRBV5-3 with TRBJ2-7; no clear D gene. TRBV5-3 is reported as an ORF; its role is uncertain. This CDR3 has 14 residues. The V end lost 3 bases, the J end lost 5 bases, and 15 bases lay between the germline ends. CDR3: CARSYHWKIHEQYF. CDR3 DNA sequence: TGTGCCAGAAGCTACCATTGGAAAATCCACGAGCAGTACTTC.

This chain links TRBV7-2 with TRBJ2-7, with 9 bases aligning to TRBD1. The V segment lost 4 bases and the J segment 4 bases; nucleotides outside the gene matches: 8. Germline CDR1 SGHTA, CDR2 FQGNSA. The CDR3 spans 15 residues. The CDR3 region is CASSYRDRASYEQYF. In DNA, the CDR3 is TGTGCCAGCAGCTACCGGGACAGGGCCTCTTACGAGCAGTACTTC.

The chain joins TRBV6-1 to TRBJ2-4, with 14 bases aligning to TRBD2. The germline gives CDR1 MNHNS, CDR2 SASEGT. CDR3 length: 13 residues. The V gene end was trimmed by 7 bases and the J gene end by 9 bases; junction bases not matched to a gene: 2. The CDR3 loop reads CASTGTSGGIQYF. DNA for the CDR3: TGTGCCAGCACCGGGACTAGCGGGGGCATTCAGTACTTC.